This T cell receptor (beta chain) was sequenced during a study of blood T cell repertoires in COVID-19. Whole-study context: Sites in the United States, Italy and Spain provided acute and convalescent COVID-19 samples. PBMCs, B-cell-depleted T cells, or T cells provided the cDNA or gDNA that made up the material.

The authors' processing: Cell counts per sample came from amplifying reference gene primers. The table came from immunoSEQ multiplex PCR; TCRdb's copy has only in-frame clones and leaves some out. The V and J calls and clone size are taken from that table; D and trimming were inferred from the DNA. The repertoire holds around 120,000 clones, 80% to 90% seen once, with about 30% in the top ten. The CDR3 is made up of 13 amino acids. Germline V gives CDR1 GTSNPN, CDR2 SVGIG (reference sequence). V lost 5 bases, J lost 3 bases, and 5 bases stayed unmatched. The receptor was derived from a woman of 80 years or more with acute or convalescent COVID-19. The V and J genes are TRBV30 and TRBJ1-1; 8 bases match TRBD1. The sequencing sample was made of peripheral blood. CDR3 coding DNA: TGTGCCTGGGGGAGACAGGGGTACACTGAAGCTTTCTTT. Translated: CAWGRQGYTEAFF.